This TCR beta chain is drawn from a study of blood T cell repertoires in COVID-19. On the study more broadly: The origin of the acute and convalescent COVID-19 samples was the United States, Italy and Spain. The cDNA or gDNA used as material had been derived from T cells, B-cell-depleted T cells, or PBMCs.

V gave up 6 bases and J gave up 1 base, with 9 bases separating them. Germline CDR1 SGHAT, CDR2 FQNNGV. CDR3 length: 13 amino acids. Per the original methods: Reference gene primer amplification yielded estimated nucleated cell counts. Clones were sequenced by immunoSEQ multiplex PCR, and TCRdb holds only the in-frame ones, with some missing. Clone size and the V and J calls come from that table; the DNA yielded D and trimming. The profile covers around 130,000 clones, with 86% appearing a single time and around 4.7% taken by the ten largest. This chain uses TRBV11-2 with TRBJ1-1; D might be TRBD1 (5 bases). This sequence originates from a man between 35 and 55 years old with acute or convalescent COVID-19. The sequenced sample was peripheral blood. The DNA for the CDR3 is TGTGCCAGCAGTCAAGACAGGAACACTGAAGCTTTCTTT. Its protein product is CASSQDRNTEAFF. Full variable domain (outside the CDR3, taken from reference TRBV11-2 and TRBJ1-1): EAGVAQSPRYKIIEKRQSVAFWCNPISGHATLYWYQQILGQGPKLLIQFQNNGVVDDSQLPKDRFSAERLKGVDSTLKIQPAKLEDSAVYLCASSQDRNTEAFFGQGTRLTVV.